A selection of T cell receptor beta chains follows, all from one sample in a study of T cell responses to AZD1222 COVID-19 vaccine. Using immunoSEQ multiplex PCR, the repertoire was profiled, and TCRdb retains in-frame clones only, with some absent. The sample lists 100,000 to 150,000 clones; roughly 87% were seen once. Sequencing was performed on peripheral blood, taken on day 0 of AZD1222 vaccination. The receptors stem from an adult in good health. Each CDR3 is given with its conserved first and last residue. A D gene is named only where the DNA matches it firmly.

TRBD2 TRBJ2-3 TRBV10-3 TGTGCCATCAGTGAGTCGACTAGCGGAGGGAGAGATACGCAGTATTTT CAISESTSGGRDTQYF
- TRBJ1-1 TRBV28 TGTGCCAGCAGCCTTATCGGGCCCCGGTGTTTCTTT CASSLIGPRCFF
- TRBJ2-1 TRBV7-7 TGTGCTAGCAGCTTAGAGGGAGGCGAGCAGTTCTTC CASSLEGGEQFF
- TRBJ2-7 TRBV9 TGTGCCAGCAGCGTAACAGACGGGGCCATAGGCGAGCAGTACTTC CASSVTDGAIGEQYF
- TRBJ1-3 TRBV5-8 TGTGCCAGCAGCTTACATGTGGACAACTCTGGAAACACCATATATTTT CASSLHVDNSGNTIYF
- TRBJ2-1 TRBV18 TGTGCCAGCTCACCACGGGGGCAGACAACCTACAATGAGCAGTTCTTC CASSPRGQTTYNEQFF
- TRBJ1-1 TRBV10-3 TGTGCCACTCAAACGGGTTTCATGAACACTGAAGCTTTCTTT CATQTGFMNTEAFF
- TRBJ1-5 TRBV6-5 TGTGCCAGCAGTTTAAACGGGGATCAGCCCCAGCATTTT CASSLNGDQPQHF
TRBD2 TRBJ2-7 TRBV11-3 TGTGCCAGCGCTAGCGGGAACTCCTACGAGCAGTACTTC CASASGNSYEQYF
TRBD1 TRBJ1-1 TRBV28 TGTGCCAGCAGTACTCCAGGGGGCGCGGCCACTGAAGCTTTCTTT CASSTPGGAATEAFF
TRBD1 TRBJ2-7 TRBV19 TGTGCCAGCTCCAACGGACAGGGGTATTCCTACGAGCAGTACTTC CASSNGQGYSYEQYF
- TRBJ1-3 TRBV12-3/TRBV12-4 TGTGCCAGCAGTCTTACCGCTGGGGACACCATATATTTT CASSLTAGDTIYF
- TRBJ1-1 TRBV3-1/TRBV3-2 TGTGCCAGCAGCACACGGGGGAAGGGGAACACTGAAGCTTTCTTT CASSTRGKGNTEAFF
TRBD2 TRBJ2-7 TRBV6-2/TRBV6-3 TGTGCCAGCACCCCTTATAGCGGGAGAGCGTACGAGCAGTACTTC CASTPYSGRAYEQYF
- TRBJ1-4 TRBV19 TGTGCCAGTAACGGCGGGGAAAAACTGTTTTTT CASNGGEKLFF
- TRBJ2-7 TRBV5-6 TGTGCCACATCACAGGGAATCTCCTACGAGCAGTACTTC CATSQGISYEQYF
- TRBJ1-2 TRBV28 TGTGCCAGCAGTCCGGACCTCTATGGCTACACCTTC CASSPDLYGYTF
- TRBJ2-5 TRBV7-2 TGTGCCAGCAGCTTACTCTTCGGCTGGAAGGAGACCCAGTACTTC CASSLLFGWKETQYF
TRBD1 TRBJ1-5 TRBV12-5 TGTGCTAGTGGTGGCGGGACAGGCAATCAGCCCCAGCATTTT CASGGGTGNQPQHF
- TRBJ2-1 TRBV18 TGTGCCAGCTCACCGACAGGACCCTCCTACAATGAGCAGTTCTTC CASSPTGPSYNEQFF
- TRBJ2-7 TRBV5-1 TGCGCCAGCAGCTTGGTCGCGAACTACGAGCAGTACTTC CASSLVANYEQYF
- TRBJ2-7 TRBV7-2 TGTGCCAGCAGCCTCCGGTCAACCACTTCCTACGAGCAGTACTTC CASSLRSTTSYEQYF
- TRBJ2-3 TRBV5-4 TGTGCCAGCAGCTTGGCCTTGCGGAGCACAGATACGCAGTATTTT CASSLALRSTDTQYF
TRBD1 TRBJ1-6 TRBV18 TGTGCCAGCTCGGCTAAAGGGACAGGGGGCAATTCACCCCTCCACTTT CASSAKGTGGNSPLHF
- TRBJ1-1 TRBV6-5 TGTGCCAACGGAAACTCTGAAGCTTTCTTT CANGNSEAFF
- TRBJ2-7 TRBV5-1 TGCGCCAGCAGCCCTCTTTCCCCCTACGAGCAGTACTTC CASSPLSPYEQYF
TRBD1 TRBJ1-2 TRBV5-6 TGTGCCAGCAGCTCAGGACAGGGCTTCTATGGCTACACCTTC CASSSGQGFYGYTF
- TRBJ1-4 TRBV9 TGTGCCAGCAGCGTAGGAGAAGTGGGGGAAAAACTGTTTTTT CASSVGEVGEKLFF